These 21 T cell receptor beta chains share one sample of origin, sequenced in a study of human T cells and chemical hapten exposure. Time point in this sample: patch test 2, 6 weeks after DPC sensitization. Documented treatment: therapeutic diphenylcyclopropenone sensitization with weekly scalp DPC. TCRdb passed the RACE reads through MiXCR, listing each CDR3 protein once. The sample yields 80,000 to 95,000 distinct CDR3 sequences, approximately 11% seen once. This sample comprised whole blood, obtained in connection with sensitization to the hapten diphenylcyclopropenone (DPC). These receptor sequences come from a man aged 35 to 55 with alopecia areata. Some clones in this sample may be carry-over from other donors' samples.

This clonotype was seen more than once but under ten times. DNA of the CDR3: TGTGCCAGCAGTTCCGGGACTAGCGGCACAGATACGCAGTATTTT. It translates to CASSSGTSGTDTQYF. J is TRBJ2-3 and V is TRBV2; TRBD2 matches 10 bases. After removal of 5 bases from V and 1 base from J, the junction contained 3 bases not matched to a gene. CDR3 size: 15 residues. Germline-derived CDR1 and CDR2 are SNHLY and FYNNEI.

In this sample, this clonotype turned up many times. This chain links TRBV6-2 or TRBV6-3 with TRBJ1-5, with a possible D match to TRBD1 (5 bases). This CDR3 comprises 14 residues. Germline V CDR1 and CDR2: MNHEY, SVGEGT. V shed 7 bases and J shed 3 bases, with 13 bases lying between them. The CDR3 loop is CASKPGHLNQPQHF. The DNA of the CDR3 is TGTGCCAGCAAACCGGGGCACCTCAATCAGCCCCAGCATTTT.

There are a few counts of this clonotype. The chain couples TRBV29-1 to TRBJ2-3; 7 nucleotides line up with TRBD2. This CDR3 is built from 15 residues. Germline CDR1 is SQVTM and CDR2 is ANQGSEA. Trimming cost V 2 bases and J 3 bases; bases outside gene matches: 8. The CDR3 loop reads CSVEKTSDTTDTQYF. DNA for the CDR3: TGCAGCGTTGAAAAAACTAGCGATACGACAGATACGCAGTATTTT.

This clonotype has a handful of counts. V and J are TRBV6-2 or TRBV6-3 and TRBJ2-3; TRBD1 is a possible D gene (5 bases). Trimming pared 7 bases from V and 6 bases from J, leaving 14 bases between. Germline assignment: CDR1 MNHEY and CDR2 SVGEGT. This CDR3 is 13 amino acids long. CDR3 protein: CASIPQGIDTQYF. DNA of the CDR3: TGTGCCAGCATCCCGCAGGGAATCGATACGCAGTATTTT.

This clonotype appeared a few times. The V call is TRBV12-3 or TRBV12-4, the J call TRBJ2-7; 7 bases match TRBD2. The trim removed 5 bases at V and 2 bases at J, leaving 6 bases unmatched. This CDR3 has 14 amino acids. CDR3 in amino acids: CASSPSGAPYEQYV. The CDR3 DNA sequence: TGTGCCAGCAGTCCTAGCGGCGCTCCCTACGAGCAGTACGTC.

This clonotype was seen only a few times. The chain recombines TRBV6-4 with TRBJ1-5; D unclear. The germline CDR1 and CDR2 sequences are MRHNA and SNTAGT. This CDR3 region has 12 residues. Trimming cost V 3 bases and J 5 bases, with 5 bases left between them. Here the CDR3 DNA reads TGTGCCAGCAGTGAATGGGATCAGCCCCAGCATTTT. It encodes CASSEWDQPQHF.

Comments on this clonotype: A single base separates this from a much larger clone, so it may be a read error. The CDR3 protein is CASSVSSTSGNTIYF. The CDR3, as DNA: TGTGCCAGCAGCGTTTCATCTACCTCTGGAAACACCATATATTTT. The J gene is TRBJ1-3, the V gene TRBV9, with D hard to call. CDR3 length: 15 residues. V shed 2 bases and J shed 0 bases, with 9 bases lying between them. Germline CDR1 reads SGDLS; CDR2 reads YYNGEE. Full variable domain (remainder filled in from reference TRBV9 and TRBJ1-3): DSGVTQTPKHLITATGQRVTLRCSPRSGDLSVYWYQQSLDQGLQFLIQYYNGEERAKGNILERFSAQQFPDLHSELNLSSLELGDSALYFCASSVSSTSGNTIYFGEGSWLTVV.

The chain joins TRBV3-1 to TRBJ2-5, with TRBD1 as a possible D gene (5 bases). CDR1 is LGHDT and CDR2 is YNNKEL in the germline V gene (reference sequence). The germline V and J ends were trimmed by 4 bases and 5 bases, with 11 bases remaining between them. CDR3 length: 13 amino acids. The CDR3 sequence is CASSRRGVETQYF. CDR3 nucleotide sequence: TGTGCCAGCAGCCGAAGGGGTGTCGAGACCCAGTACTTC.

In this sample, this clonotype turned up a few times. This CDR3 reads CASSHMNTEAFF. The CDR3 nucleotides are TGTGCCAGCAGCCATATGAACACTGAAGCTTTCTTT. The V and J genes are TRBV7-9 and TRBJ1-1; no clear D gene. From germline, CDR1 is SEHNR and CDR2 FQNEAQ (reference sequence). This CDR3 contains 12 residues. V was pared by 5 bases and J by 0 bases, with 4 bases between.

This clonotype has a count of ten or more. J is TRBJ2-1 and V is TRBV29-1, with D perhaps TRBD1 (5 bases). V shed 5 bases and J shed 9 bases, with 11 bases lying between them. This CDR3 region has 11 residues. The germline V gene encodes CDR1 SQVTM and CDR2 ANQGSEA. The CDR3 reads CSVQQVTEQFF. The CDR3 nucleotides are TGCAGCGTTCAACAGGTGACTGAGCAGTTCTTC.

Only a few counts were recorded for this clonotype. The chain employs TRBV7-9 and TRBJ1-1; a weak D match, TRBD1 (5 bases). The CDR3 is 14 amino acids. Germline loops: CDR1 SEHNR, CDR2 FQNEAQ (reference sequence). Trimming stripped 1 base from V and 9 bases from J, with 15 bases between. The CDR3 bases are TGTGCCAGCAGCTTAGGGGACGGGGCTTATAAAGCTTTCTTT. Amino acid sequence: CASSLGDGAYKAFF.

The chain joins TRBV5-1 to TRBJ2-2, with TRBD2 as a possible D gene (6 bases). The CDR3 spans 16 residues. Trimming pared 0 bases from V and 0 bases from J, leaving 9 bases between. CDR1 is SGHRS and CDR2 is YFSETQ in the germline V gene. The CDR3 DNA follows: TGCGCCAGCAGCTTGGCAACGGGAGCGAACACCGGGGAGCTGTTTTTT. It specifies CASSLATGANTGELFF.

The J gene is TRBJ2-4, the V gene TRBV6-5; D possibly corresponds to TRBD1 (6 bases). The CDR3 is made up of 14 amino acids. The germline V gene has CDR1 MNHEY and CDR2 SVGAGI. With 6 bases removed from V and 1 base from J, the gap between germline ends came to 10 bases. The CDR3 DNA sequence: TGTGCCAGCAGGCAGGGGACGGCCAAAAACATTCAGTACTTC. Translating it yields CASRQGTAKNIQYF.

This clonotype was found a few times. This chain connects TRBV7-9 to TRBJ2-3, with D hard to call. The CDR3 runs 13 residues. The germline gives CDR1 SEHNR, CDR2 FQNEAQ (reference sequence). V lost 1 base, J lost 7 bases, and 9 bases lay in between. For the CDR3, the DNA is TGTGCCAGCAGCTTAGAGGTTGTGTATACGCAGTATTTT. Protein sequence: CASSLEVVYTQYF.

In its sample, this clonotype was seen a few times. This sequence joins TRBV13 and TRBJ2-3; the D is unclear. This CDR3 region has 14 residues. The V end was cut by 6 bases, the J end by 2 bases, with 12 bases between. The germline V gene encodes CDR1 PRHDT and CDR2 FYEKMQ (reference sequence). The CDR3 DNA reads as TGTGCCAGCAGTCTCAAGACCACCACAGATACGCAGTATTTT. It yields the protein CASSLKTTTDTQYF. Combining the CDR3 with reference TRBV13 and TRBJ2-3 gives the whole variable domain AAGVIQSPRHLIKEKRETATLKCYPIPRHDTVYWYQQGPGQDPQFLISFYEKMQSDKGSIPDRFSAQQFSDYHSELNMSSLELGDSALYFCASSLKTTTDTQYFGPGTRLTVL.

The V call is TRBV7-2, the J call TRBJ1-2; a possible D gene is TRBD1 (5 bases). V lost 0 bases and J 5 bases, leaving 13 bases between the germline ends. The CDR3 covers 15 residues. CDR1 is SGHTA, CDR2 FQGNSA, per germline. The CDR3: CASSLAVGGIYGYTF. The DNA for the CDR3 is TGTGCCAGCAGCTTAGCCGTTGGGGGAATATATGGCTACACCTTC. The variable domain in full, with the rest retrieved from reference TRBV7-2 and TRBJ1-2, is GAGVSQSPSNKVTEKGKDVELRCDPISGHTALYWYRQSLGQGLEFLIYFQGNSAPDKSGLPSDRFSAERTGGSVSTLTIQRTQQEDSAVYLCASSLAVGGIYGYTFGSGTRLTVV.

The chain combines TRBV7-9 with TRBJ2-4; 7 positions agree with TRBD1. The trim removed 7 bases at V and 8 bases at J, leaving 11 bases unmatched. Germline V lookup: CDR1 SEHNR, CDR2 FQNEAQ (reference sequence). The CDR3 is 14 amino acids. Here the CDR3 DNA reads TGTGCCAGCACATCAGAACAGGGGCTACACATTCAGTACTTC. Its translation is CASTSEQGLHIQYF.

The chain is built from TRBV25-1 and TRBJ2-1; 7 positions match TRBD2. The CDR3 consists of 20 residues. The ends lost 8 bases at V and 6 bases at J; junction bases unmatched: 28. Looked up from germline, CDR1 is MGHDK and CDR2 is SYGVNS. The CDR3 DNA reads as TGTGCCAGCCCAACTCCTAGCGGCCGGAGGTTTCACCCGTGTGGCAATGAGCAGTTCTTC. Translating gives CASPTPSGRRFHPCGNEQFF. Drawing the rest from reference TRBV25-1 and TRBJ2-1, the complete variable domain is EADIYQTPRYLVIGTGKKITLECSQTMGHDKMYWYQQDPGMELHLIHYSYGVNSTEKGDLSSESTVSRIRTEHFPLTLESARPSHTSQYLCASPTPSGRRFHPCGNEQFFGPGTRLTVL.

This clonotype occurred a few times. The chain recombines TRBV7-2 with TRBJ2-2, with 10 bases identical to TRBD2. The CDR3 is made up of 15 amino acids. V dropped 5 bases and J dropped 6; count of bases not matched to a gene: 6. Germline CDR1 is SGHTA and CDR2 is FQGNSA. For the CDR3, the DNA is TGTGCCAGCAGCCTTGTAGCGGGAGGAGCCGGGGAGCTGTTTTTT. Its protein is CASSLVAGGAGELFF.

The V and J genes are TRBV5-5 and TRBJ2-3; D may be TRBD2 (5 bases). Germline values: CDR1 SGHKS, CDR2 YYEKEE (reference sequence). Trimming took off 0 bases at V and 6 bases at J, with 17 bases between the two ends. The CDR3 has 16 amino acids. The chain's CDR3 is CASSLVTRLSRDTQYF. The DNA of the CDR3 is TGTGCCAGCAGCTTGGTTACTAGGTTGAGTCGCGATACGCAGTATTTT.

This chain uses TRBV7-8 with TRBJ2-3; 8 bases fit TRBD2. J lost 7 bases, V lost 1 base, and 10 bases had no gene match. This CDR3 comprises 16 residues. CDR1 is SGHVS and CDR2 is FQNEAQ in the germline V gene. The CDR3 coding sequence is TGTGCCAGCAGCTTAGTATCGGGAGGGCCTCGAAATACGCAGTATTTT. This gives the protein CASSLVSGGPRNTQYF.